The 21 T cell receptor beta chains presented below share a single source sample, sequenced in a study of blood T cell repertoires in COVID-19 (dated by TCRdb to about 2020). The library relied on the immunoSEQ multiplex PCR assay. TCRdb took this table from immuneACCESS and kept in-frame rearrangements with V and J called. Such tables lack part of the clones; where checked against another copy, unresolved V genes explain under half of the gap, and the rest is unexplained. The sample table shows 120,000 to 150,000 clones, and 84% are seen once. About 40% of the sample is in the top ten clones. The sequencing input was peripheral blood. The receptors originated from a human donor in a cohort sampled during active COVID-19.

This chain uses TRBV6-5 with TRBJ1-5, with D maybe TRBD1 (6 bases). The CDR3 runs to 14 residues. In germline, CDR1 is MNHEY, CDR2 SVGAGI. V gave up 6 bases and J gave up 6 bases, with 15 bases separating them. CDR3 nucleotide sequence: TGTGCCAGCAGACGACAGGCAGGCCCTCAGCCCCAGCATTTT. It encodes CASRRQAGPQPQHF.

The V and J genes are TRBV18 and TRBJ2-7, with a weak D call TRBD2 (5 bases). The germline V gene has CDR1 KGHSH and CDR2 LQKENI. V dropped 5 bases and J dropped 1 base, with 9 bases sitting between them. The CDR3 runs to 13 residues. The CDR3 sequence is CASSATGSYEQYF. CDR3 nucleotide sequence: TGTGCCAGCTCAGCCACGGGGTCCTACGAGCAGTACTTC.

About this clone: This same CDR3 is encoded by further DNA sequences in the sample. DNA of the CDR3: TGTGCCAGCAGCTTAATAGACGGGGTCGCCGCTTCACCCCTCCACTTT. It translates to CASSLIDGVAASPLHF. The V call is TRBV7-2, the J call TRBJ1-6; unclear D gene. There are 16 residues in the CDR3. Looked up from germline, CDR1 is SGHTA and CDR2 is FQGNSA. V lost 2 bases, J lost 9 bases, and 17 bases lay in between.

The rearrangement uses TRBV14 and TRBJ2-1; TRBD2 matches 10 bases. In germline, CDR1 is SGHDN, CDR2 FVKESK. The CDR3 has 14 residues. V dropped 4 bases and J dropped 8; count of bases not matched to a gene: 5. Here the CDR3 DNA reads TGTGCCAGCAGCCGGGGACTAGCGAGTGATGAGCAGTTCTTC. As protein: CASSRGLASDEQFF.

The chain has TRBV9 and TRBJ1-5; a possible D gene is TRBD1 (6 bases). Germline loops: CDR1 SGDLS, CDR2 YYNGEE. CDR3 size: 15 residues. Trimming took off 0 bases at V and 7 bases at J, with 14 bases between the two ends. CDR3 DNA: TGTGCCAGCAGCGTAGCAGGGGCGGCCCACCAGCCCCAGCATTTT. Protein sequence: CASSVAGAAHQPQHF. Full variable domain (outside the CDR3, taken from reference TRBV9 and TRBJ1-5): DSGVTQTPKHLITATGQRVTLRCSPRSGDLSVYWYQQSLDQGLQFLIQYYNGEERAKGNILERFSAQQFPDLHSELNLSSLELGDSALYFCASSVAGAAHQPQHFGDGTRLSIL.

The chain uses TRBV18 and TRBJ2-7; D is ambiguous. The CDR3 loop spans 12 amino acids. Germline loops: CDR1 KGHSH, CDR2 LQKENI. V gave up 6 bases and J gave up 5 bases, with 11 bases separating them. CDR3 amino acids: CASSPSSHEQYF. The CDR3 DNA reads TGTGCCAGCTCCCCCTCCTCTCACGAGCAGTACTTC.

CDR3 sequence: CASSPRGGGGGKNYNEQFF. In DNA, the CDR3 is TGTGCCAGCAGCCCCCGCGGGGGGGGCGGGGGAAAGAACTACAATGAGCAGTTCTTC. The chain recombines TRBV7-2 with TRBJ2-1; 9 bases match TRBD2. The length of the CDR3 is 19 residues. V shed 5 bases and J 3 bases; nucleotides not matched to a gene: 17. Germline lookup yields CDR1 SGHTA and CDR2 FQGNSA.

V is TRBV13 and J is TRBJ1-1; D gene unclear. Looked up from germline, CDR1 is PRHDT and CDR2 is FYEKMQ (reference sequence). The length of the CDR3 is 13 residues. Trimming shortened V by 5 bases and J by 3 bases, and 10 bases separated the two germline ends. DNA of the CDR3: TGTGCCAGCAGCACCGGGAAGTACACTGAAGCTTTCTTT. It yields the protein CASSTGKYTEAFF.

V usage is TRBV6-2 or TRBV6-3 and J usage is TRBJ2-4, with TRBD2 matching over 8 bases. Germline CDR1 MNHEY, CDR2 SVGEGT. This CDR3 spans 17 amino acids. The J segment lost 3 bases and the V segment lost 6 bases, leaving 13 bases of the junction unmatched. CDR3 DNA: TGTGCCAGCAGCCGATTAGGCGGGGGGCGCGGCAAAAACATTCAGTACTTC. Translating it yields CASSRLGGGRGKNIQYF.

This rearrangement joins TRBV10-3 to TRBJ2-3; 9 bases align to TRBD2. The CDR3 contains 13 residues. The germline gives CDR1 ENHRY, CDR2 SYGVKD. V gave up 8 bases and J gave up 4 bases; unmatched junction bases: 4. Here the CDR3 reads CAIRLAGSDTQYF. CDR3 bases: TGTGCCATCCGGCTAGCGGGGTCAGATACGCAGTATTTT.

V gene TRBV6-5 combines with J gene TRBJ1-6, with TRBD1 as a possible D gene (5 bases). Germline V gene data show CDR1 as MNHEY and CDR2 as SVGAGI. Trimming stripped 5 bases from V and 7 bases from J, with 15 bases between. The CDR3 loop spans 15 amino acids. DNA of the CDR3: TGTGCCAGCAGTATCGGAGGGGCGAACAATTCACCCCTCCACTTT. It encodes CASSIGGANNSPLHF.

This clone appeared once. The chain employs TRBV11-3 and TRBJ2-1; D may be TRBD2 (6 bases). This CDR3 has 12 amino acids. V was trimmed by 8 bases and J by 7 bases, leaving 12 bases between them. In germline, CDR1 is SGHNT, CDR2 YENEEA. This CDR3 is CASQGRGNEQFF. DNA of the CDR3: TGTGCCAGCCAAGGCCGGGGGAATGAGCAGTTCTTC. Full variable domain (rest looked up from reference TRBV11-3 and TRBJ2-1): EAGVVQSPRYKIIEKKQPVAFWCNPISGHNTLYWYLQNLGQGPELLIRYENEEAVDDSQLPKDRFSAERLKGVDSTLKIQPAELGDSAVYLCASQGRGNEQFFGPGTRLTVL.

J is TRBJ2-5 and V is TRBV7-9, with 12 bases fitting TRBD2. CDR1 and CDR2 (germline): SEHNR, FQNEAQ (reference sequence). The length of the CDR3 is 16 residues. J was trimmed by 1 base and V by 5 bases; bases with no gene match: 5. CDR3 coding DNA: TGTGCCAGCAGCCCAGGACTAGCGGGGCCCCAAGAGACCCAGTACTTC. This codes for CASSPGLAGPQETQYF.

This chain uses TRBV9 with TRBJ1-1, with D possibly matching TRBD1 (5 bases). CDR1 and CDR2 from the germline V gene are SGDLS and YYNGEE. The V gene lost 3 bases and the J gene lost 0 bases, with 12 bases spanning the gap. The CDR3 loop spans 15 amino acids. Here the CDR3 reads CASSDPGGVNTEAFF. The DNA for the CDR3 is TGTGCCAGCAGCGACCCTGGGGGGGTGAACACTGAAGCTTTCTTT.

This chain connects TRBV28 to TRBJ1-6; 10 nucleotides align to TRBD1. From germline, CDR1 is MDHEN and CDR2 SYDVKM. The junction had 8 bases not matched to a gene; V was cut back by 3 bases and J by 9 bases. This CDR3 has 16 residues. The CDR3 bases are TGTGCCAGCAGTTTTGCCCAGGGACAGGGGATTTCACCCCTCCACTTT. Its protein product is CASSFAQGQGISPLHF.

This clone appeared once. V is TRBV12-5 and J is TRBJ1-2; no firm D call. With 5 bases removed from V and 6 bases from J, the gap between germline ends came to 13 bases. From germline, CDR1 is LGHNT and CDR2 FRNRAP. This CDR3 has 13 amino acids. This chain's CDR3 is CASGPPGMHGYTF. The CDR3 region has the DNA TGTGCTAGTGGTCCCCCCGGGATGCATGGCTACACCTTC.

The V gene is TRBV2, the J gene TRBJ2-7; TRBD1 aligns across 9 bases. The CDR3 extends over 15 amino acids. Germline trimming cut 0 bases from V and 4 bases from J; bases unmatched to any gene: 4. Germline assignment: CDR1 SNHLY and CDR2 FYNNEI. In nucleotides, the CDR3 is TGTGCCAGCAGTGAAGCGCCGGGACAGGGATACGAGCAGTACTTC. Protein product: CASSEAPGQGYEQYF.

CDR3: CASSQGQGAAGYTF. DNA of the CDR3: TGCGCCAGCAGCCAAGGACAGGGGGCTGCTGGCTACACCTTC. This rearrangement joins TRBV4-1 to TRBJ1-2; 10 bases align to TRBD1. The CDR3 spans 14 residues. Germline V gives CDR1 MGHRA, CDR2 YSYEKL. The V gene end was trimmed by 1 base and the J gene end by 7 bases; junction bases not matched to a gene: 3.

CDR3 nucleotides: TGCGCCAGCAGCGTCGGGACAGCCTCTGGAAACACCATATATTTT. This translates into CASSVGTASGNTIYF. The chain combines TRBV5-1 with TRBJ1-3, with 7 bases that match TRBD1. Germline CDR1 and CDR2: SGHRS and YFSETQ. V lost 4 bases and J lost 0; bases outside the gene matches: 4. The CDR3 sequence is 15 residues long.

The chain links TRBV6-6 to TRBJ1-2; 9 nucleotides align to TRBD1. J was trimmed by 4 bases and V by 5 bases; bases with no gene match: 14. CDR1 is MNHNY, CDR2 SVGAGI, per germline (reference sequence). This CDR3 spans 17 amino acids. The CDR3 coding sequence is TGTGCCAGCAGTCCATCCCAACCGGGACAGGGCGTCTATGGCTACACCTTC. It encodes CASSPSQPGQGVYGYTF.

The V call is TRBV18, the J call TRBJ1-2, with 7 positions matching TRBD1. CDR1 is KGHSH, CDR2 LQKENI, per germline. This CDR3 is built from 12 residues. With V trimmed by 1 base and J by 12 bases, 5 bases remained unmatched. The CDR3 DNA sequence: TGTGCCAGCTCACCACGAGAGGGGGCAAACACCTTC. Protein sequence: CASSPREGANTF. The full variable domain, rest sourced from reference TRBV18 and TRBJ1-2, is NAGVMQNPRHLVRRRGQEARLRCSPMKGHSHVYWYRQLPEEGLKFMVYLQKENIIDESGMPKERFSAEFPKEGPSILRIQQVVRGDSAAYFCASSPREGANTFGSGTRLTVV.